This note documents a single TCR beta chain sequence. This sample is drawn from a study of blood T cell repertoires in COVID-19. In the original analysis: From reference gene primer amplification, estimates of nucleated cell counts were derived. Only in-frame clones appear in the TCRdb table, and some are missing; sequencing was by immunoSEQ multiplex PCR. V, J and clone size were drawn from that table, and D and trimming were deduced from the DNA. The table records approximately 83,000 clones, roughly 90% of them present only once. Germline V CDR1 and CDR2: ENHRY, SYGVKD. This CDR3 region has 12 residues. With 0 bases removed from V and 7 bases from J, the gap between germline ends came to 4 bases.

Sequencing was done on a sample of peripheral blood. The rearrangement links TRBV10-3 to TRBJ1-5, with D uncertain. The receptor was derived from a man aged 70-80 years with acute or convalescent COVID-19. The chain's CDR3 is CAISESGQPQHF. CDR3 DNA: TGTGCCATCAGTGAGTCGGGCCAGCCCCAGCATTTT.